The sequence of this T cell receptor (beta chain) was determined in a study of CD8 T cells in Susac syndrome. V was pared by 3 bases and J by 4 bases, with 13 bases between. The germline CDR1 and CDR2 sequences are DFQATT and SNEGSKA (reference sequence). This CDR3 region has 14 residues. Reverse transcription of roughly 0.45 to 1 ug RNA used random hexamers. Amplification of TCR beta CDR3 used immunoSEQ multiplex PCR across 54 Vbeta and 13 Jbeta. TCRdb processed the immunoSEQ multiplex PCR reads anew with MiXCR; each CDR3 protein has one entry. The profile shows 84,000 or so distinct CDR3 sequences, 95% to 97% of them singletons. A remark on this clonotype: Its antigen is undetermined.

General study results and limits: The total CD8+ repertoires contained approximately 15 Susac-specific public clones, and the CD8+ TEMRA repertoires contained several.

V and J are TRBV20-1 and TRBJ1-5; no firm D call. What was sequenced was CD8+ T cells from PBMCs. The clonotype originates from a human donor with Susac syndrome. The CDR3 region is CSASILGENQPQHF. In DNA form, the CDR3 reads TGCAGTGCTAGCATACTTGGGGAGAATCAGCCCCAGCATTTT.